This T cell receptor beta chain was profiled in a study of T cells after yellow fever vaccination. V was pared by 0 bases and J by 4 bases, with 15 bases between. CDR3 length: 16 residues. Per germline, CDR1 SGHRS and CDR2 YFSETQ. 5'RACE template switching generated TCR cDNA, adding a universal primer site and UMIs. MiXCR, run by TCRdb on the 5' RACE reads, gives a single entry per CDR3 protein. The sample has fewer than 350,000 distinct CDR3 sequences, 8.7% seen once. As for this clonotype: The antigen remains undetermined.

Study conclusions and caveats: Overlap between CD4 and CD8 compartments was detected for a small share of clonotypes.

The receptor comes from a man in his late teens or twenties who received the YFV17D yellow fever vaccine. The sequencing used PBMCs, collected on the day of the first yellow fever vaccination. The chain joins TRBV5-1 to TRBJ2-3; no reliable D call. This CDR3 is CASSLAGPLGSDTQYF. CDR3 nucleotide sequence: TGCGCCAGCAGCTTGGCCGGTCCCCTTGGCTCAGATACGCAGTATTTT.